The T cell receptor beta chain described here comes from a study of cytomegalovirus exposure and HLA in healthy donors (dated by TCRdb to 2016 to 2017). Background on the whole study: An earlier analysis of approximately 550 of the donors reported approximately 270 Gb of sequence data and 120 million or so unique TCR beta sequences from 190 million or so T cells. To predict cytomegalovirus infection status, the study brought together high-throughput TCR immunosequencing, statistical association of individual TCRs with disease status, and machine learning. Donor age, sex, ethnicity and CMV serostatus were compiled alongside the repertoire data. Rather than drawing on any new phenotypic data, the later analysis identified candidate immune exposures from TCR beta sequences and the way those sequences occurred across donors. Roughly 5 DR-DQ haplotypes were handled as single units for association and clustering, since linkage in the cohort was strong. The genetic ancestry cluster associated with self-reported Caucasian donors included 81% of the roughly 400 genotyped donors. Around 300 gigabases of sequencing data and approximately 85 million unique TCR sequences were included in an early release covering roughly 600 HLA-typed donors. The study aimed to test whether signatures of past pathogen exposure could be identified by cataloging public T cell receptors. A later analysis re-examined previously published TCR beta repertoires from roughly 720 donors and added high-resolution HLA genotyping to investigate patterns of TCR occurrence. The study profiled the T cell repertoires of around 700 subjects by immunosequencing and related them to cytomegalovirus serostatus. HLA typing covered class I and class II loci at four-digit resolution. Besides the first cohort of 666 subjects, a separate validation cohort made up of roughly 120 different subjects was used. In an earlier analysis of more than 550 of the donors, high-throughput TCR beta sequencing was used to judge whether each TCR beta V gene segment behaved as functional or pseudogenic. Across some 400 genotyped donors of the cohort, an average of about 220,000 unique TCR beta nucleotide sequences per donor were sequenced, and approximately 19% of those sequences were non-productive. Typing coverage varied by locus: roughly 629-640 donors for A, B, C, DRB1 and DQB1; 500 to 550 for DQA1; approximately 610 for DPA1; fewer than 480 for DPB1. A later genetic analysis used genome-wide SNP genotypes for about three fifths of the 666 donors, treating that subset as a discovery cohort. Every repertoire in the discovery cohort had been generated on one and the same sequencing platform. General conclusions and limits of the study: A later analysis found that TCR association rates varied across HLA loci, with DRB1 alleles showing the most associated TCRs and HLA-C alleles the fewest. The study listed 164 TCR beta chains as associated with cytomegalovirus. The 87-base-pair reads could not distinguish some IMGT-functional V segments, including TRBV6-2 and TRBV6-3, so those segments were excluded. Because some donors lacked HLA typing at each locus, the association tests relied only on the typed subset. The cohort was sequenced for TCR beta chains only, and without alpha or paired-chain data the features that could be detected were limited. A cluster of highly shared sequence variants was judged likely to be a technical artifact of the sequencing pipeline. Because counts were too low, more than 15 rarely observed V segments, including chromosome 9 orphons, were left out of the earlier analysis of approximately 500 of the donors. Linkage disequilibrium might explain the correlated functional status among segregating V segments, but an unknown experimental factor could not be excluded. According to a later genetic analysis, donors in an Asian-associated ancestry cluster had fewer N-insertions in productive TCRs than the approximately 690-donor mean. At a false discovery rate of 0.05, a later analysis linked around 17,000 TCR beta sequences to specific HLA alleles. A further reported finding was that TCR beta sequences accurately predicted the HLA-A and HLA-B alleles for most subjects in the first cohort. In a later analysis, HLA-associated TCR beta chains showed more clonal expansion and lower generation probabilities than non-associated chains that were equally common. The authors suggested that the approach could potentially be extended to other disease states and immunological phenotypes. When HLA alleles, especially DR and DQ, strongly co-occurred, TCR associations were difficult to assign to individual alleles. In a later analysis, several top co-occurrence clusters were reported to appear linked to parvovirus B19, influenza, CMV and Epstein-Barr virus. Three of the identified cytomegalovirus-associated TCR beta chains were confirmed in vitro to be specific for cytomegalovirus antigens. In a later genetic analysis, a missense DCLRE1C variant was associated with V-gene and J-gene trimming of TCR beta chains, and the association was replicated in an independent cohort. Presence/absence analyses assumed roughly uniform sequencing depth across donors, an assumption that may not hold. According to a later analysis, most CMV-associated TCR beta chains appeared to be HLA-restricted, and the HLA associations seemed to be driven largely by CMV exposure. The only immune exposure information available for the cohort was CMV serostatus. In an earlier analysis of about 550 of the donors, most TCR beta V segments were observed in productive rearrangements about 87% or about 30% of the time, broadly matching IMGT annotations. The classifier was reported to diagnose cytomegalovirus status with high specificity and sensitivity in both the original and validation cohorts. Most TCR sequences were observed very rarely across donors, whereas some public TCRs were present in many individuals.

Trimming leaves V shorter by 11 bases and J shorter by 3 bases, with the junction holding 13 bases beyond the gene matches. CDR1 SNHLY and CDR2 FYNNEI are derived from the germline V gene. CDR3 length: 15 amino acids, cysteine to phenylalanine. Only the CDR3 DNA stays, 45 bases, in frame from base 1. Details on this clone: What this receptor recognizes is not known. No much larger clone is present one base from it, and per-base qualities are unavailable.

Receptors were amplified or captured by the immunoSEQ multiplex PCR assay. The multiplex PCR relied on a mix of 60 forward primers for TCR Vbeta segments and 13 reverse primers for TCR Jbeta segments. The CDR3 region of rearranged TCR beta genes was amplified from genomic DNA with a multiplex PCR assay. On the Illumina HiSeq System, the amplified TCR beta libraries were sequenced as 87-base-pair reads. As for how the authors treated the data: Across the roughly 600 repertoires, a later analysis counted tens of millions of unique TCR beta chains, approximately 12 million of which were shared by at least two donors. Raw reads were error-corrected and collapsed into unique sequences by a nearest-neighbor algorithm in which closely related sequences were merged to remove PCR and sequencing errors. To assign V, D and J gene segments, CDR3 sequences were aligned to IMGT reference sequences. For a sequence to be retained, at least a six-nucleotide match to both a V gene segment and a J gene segment was required. Rearrangements were classified as productive when the CDR3 lacked stop codons and remained in frame with V and J, and all other rearrangements were classified as non-productive. Following IMGT convention, CDR3 was defined as the stretch from the second conserved V-encoded cysteine up to the conserved J-encoded phenylalanine. In an earlier analysis of roughly 610 of the donors, sequences lacking an unambiguous match to a single V gene segment were excluded. In an earlier analysis of approximately 500 of the donors, a V segment was called functional when productive rearrangements were above 56.7%, and segregating when the standard deviation between donors exceeded 5%. A statistical classification framework was built for diagnosing cytomegalovirus status from the catalog of TCR beta chain sequences. In a later analysis, TCR nucleotide sequences were compared against IMGT/GENE-DB human TR gene sequences so that V and J genes could be assigned. Using the TCRdist pipeline, a later analysis assigned CDR3 sequences along with most-parsimonious VDJ recombination scenarios. In a later analysis, each TCR beta chain was defined by its CDR3 amino acid sequence together with its V-gene family, and reads lacking a unique V-gene family were excluded. A later analysis removed 592 highly shared, low-generation-probability nucleotide sequences to deal with suspected cross-contamination and a sequencing artifact. For each public chain, a later analysis derived a clonal expansion index from normalized ranks of inferred template counts within each repertoire. Generation probabilities in a later analysis came from a VDJ recombination model fitted to out-of-frame rearrangements, and those results were checked against IGoR. A later analysis scored TCR-TCR, TCR-HLA and TCR-CMV co-occurrence with hypergeometric tests, applying a repertoire-size bias correction to TCR pairs. False discovery rates were estimated in a later analysis by permuting HLA or CMV assignments 20 times. In a later analysis, co-occurring TCRs were grouped with DBSCAN, and TCRdist sequence similarity was added when clustering was performed within HLA-allele-positive subsets. Co-occurrence clustering excluded repertoires with fewer than 30,000 or more than 120,000 public chains, plus five with anomalous nucleotide sharing. TCRdb holds this immuneACCESS table with in-frame rearrangements only. Some clones are missing; in checked studies, unresolved V genes explain under half, and the rest has no known cause. V, J and clone size were drawn from that table, and D and trimming were deduced from the DNA. The sample table shows around 160,000 clones, and about four fifths are seen once. The ten largest clones add up to roughly 7.3% of the sample.

The cohort comprised hundreds of healthy bone marrow donors. At the time of sampling, all cohort members were nominally healthy, though unrecorded immune exposures were likely present. The donor tested CMV seropositive and was one of the 289 seropositive cohort members. Each donor provided a peripheral blood sample, and peripheral blood mononuclear cells were used for TCR beta sequencing. Genomic DNA extraction from the blood cell samples was performed with the Qiagen DNeasy Blood Extraction Kit. Recombination connected TRBV2 to TRBJ2-7, and 10 junction bases match TRBD2. The receptor's source is a male donor in good health and CMV-seropositive. The sequenced sample consisted of PBMCs. The nucleotide sequence is TGTGCCGCCCGTGGGTTACTAGCGGGGATCTACGAGCAGTACTTC. This encodes CAARGLLAGIYEQYF.